The source of this T cell receptor beta chain is a study of shared clonotypes between healthy human individuals (TCRdb year 2020). A note on the overall study: Two women and a few men aged 18 to 49 years were included in the cohort. Per donor, three plates each were used for CD4 naive and CD4 memory, two for CD8 naive, and one for CD8 memory. The study deeply sequenced blood TCR repertoires of several healthy adults to estimate repertoire size and the extent of clonotype sharing between individuals. Libraries were prepared and TCR repertoires were sequenced by different laboratories using diverse techniques, in order to increase sequencing depth and limit assay-specific biases. Each donor's leukapheresis produced roughly between about 0.8 and 8.9 billion PBMCs.

For the CD8 naive samples, CD45RO-negative cells were positively selected for CCR7, yielding a CD45RA+CCR7+ population from which TemRA cells were excluded. The donors were healthy, HIV-negative adults with no recently reported acute infections or vaccinations. Every donor was a Caucasian adult living in Nashville, Tennessee, USA. Blood was obtained by leukapheresis, after which PBMCs were separated by Ficoll-Histopaque density gradient centrifugation and cryopreserved in liquid nitrogen vapor phase. Analytical flow cytometry was used to check the purity and quantity of each magnetically sorted T cell population. From each sorted fraction, genomic DNA was isolated and quantified by UV absorbance on a Nanodrop 2000c. Broader findings and caveats from the paper: Compared with non-shared clonotypes, clonotypes shared by all four sorted-subset donors had higher generation probabilities. Larger estimated clonotype richness was generally found for naive subsets than for memory subsets. Sampling was limited to blood, and TCR repertoires in tissue likely differ from TCR repertoires in blood. Incomplete sequencing was indicated by rarefaction of sorted-subset datasets, despite the large sequencing depth. Because the study included only a small number of donors, the genetic and exposure-history diversity represented was limited. When a handful of donors were compared, the shared fraction of clonotypes was roughly 4.8% for naive CD4, roughly 3.4% for naive CD8, about 2.5% for memory CD4, and around 0.37% for memory CD8. Based on pairwise subsampling, the degree of clonotype sharing among donors was expected to be affected by sequencing depth.

A word on this clone: This receptor's antigen is unknown. No base-level quality is on record; no much larger clone is a single base apart.

The CDR3, from cysteine to phenylalanine, totals 15 residues. Only the CDR3 portion is preserved as DNA: 45 bases, with reading frame beginning at the first base. CDR1 and CDR2 are read off the germline V gene (reference sequence) as PRHDT and FYEKMQ. V and J are trimmed by 4 bases and 2 bases, and the gene matches miss 3 bases of the junction. Using the deep immunoSEQ assay, TCR CDR3 regions were amplified from genomic DNA by multiplex PCR. For each cell subset, the extracted genomic DNA was distributed evenly across all wells of several immunoSEQ 96-well plates, and each plate served as one replicate. For sorted subsets, each replicate PCR was loaded with roughly 0.2 ug genomic DNA, equivalent to about 33,000 T cell genomes. Purified libraries were quantified with a Qubit 3.0 fluorometer, sized on a Bioanalyzer 2100, and re-quantified with the KAPA Library Quantification kit. Every immunoSEQ 96-well plate was sequenced on a dedicated single-read 150-cycle Illumina NextSeq 550 flow cell. From the authors' description of their analysis: Because the immunoSEQ output included only junctional sequences and no quality scores, the filtering could not be the same as the filtering used for full-length reads. To assign V/J genes and CDR3, sequences were annotated against IMGT germline references using PyIR, a Python wrapper for IgBLAST v1.9. Reads were filtered out if the reads had weak V/J assignments (E-value above 1e-6), no CDR3, stop codons, out-of-frame junctions, or ambiguous translated residues. V3J clonotypes were defined as sequences sharing the same inferred V gene, J gene, and CDR3 amino acid sequence. To compute the percentage overlap between repertoires, the number of shared unique clonotypes was divided by the size of the smaller repertoire. Richness of each repertoire was evaluated using RTK rarefaction, the Chao1 estimator, and Recon v2.1 estimates of unobserved clonotypes. Generation probabilities were computed with OLGA for all TCRbeta clonotypes obtained by the gDNA method from a handful of donors. TCRdb took over this immuneACCESS table, retaining in-frame rearrangements with V and J assigned. Such tables are incomplete; in checked studies, under half of the missing clones stem from an unresolved V gene, and the remainder is unexplained. That table furnishes V, J and clone size, whereas the DNA furnished D and trimming. In all, the sample holds about 680,000 clones, and roughly nine tenths of those were seen once. The ten largest clones take up 24% of the sample.

The chain is made from TRBV13 and TRBJ2-3, with 10 middle bases fitting TRBD2. Sequenced sample: naive CD8+ T cells sorted from blood. Reading the label with the study, this specimen's cell subset or site is: CD45RA+CCR7+. This clonotype originated in a man aged 25 to 45 in good health. The DNA sequence is given as TGTGCCAGCAGCTCGACTAGCGGGTACACAGATACGCAGTATTTT. This gives the protein CASSSTSGYTDTQYF.